The sample holds many counts of the clone carrying this T cell receptor (beta chain). This sample is part of a study of human T cells and chemical hapten exposure. TCRdb fed the RACE reads into MiXCR, producing one record per CDR3 protein. The sample contains about 41,000 distinct CDR3 sequences, 3% to 4.5% of which appear only once. Stated time point: patch test 1, 2 weeks after DPC sensitization. Regarding treatment: therapeutic diphenylcyclopropenone sensitization with weekly scalp DPC. Whole blood, unfractionated, served as the material for total RNA extraction. Phlebotomy was performed prior to application of every patch test. CDR3 length equals 17 residues. Germline assignment: CDR1 SGHRS and CDR2 YFSETQ. V lost 0 bases, J lost 0 bases, and 13 bases lay in between.

This receptor was obtained from a man in his forties or fifties with alopecia areata. Some clones in this sample may be carry-over from other donors' samples. This sequence joins TRBV5-1 and TRBJ2-4; no definite D call. Sequenced here: whole blood, sampled in connection with sensitization to the hapten diphenylcyclopropenone (DPC). The DNA of the CDR3 is TGCGCCAGCAGCTTGGGGGCGGCGAATCTAGCCAAAAACATTCAGTACTTC. As protein: CASSLGAANLAKNIQYF.